This T cell receptor (beta chain) is drawn from a study of OX40 agonist ivuxolimab in advanced cancers. Across the whole study: Earlier anti-PD-1, anti-PD-L1 or anti-CTLA-4 therapy was permitted; around 40% had received some.

Germline lookup yields CDR1 SQVTM and CDR2 ANQGSEA. There are 13 residues in the CDR3. Profiled with immunoSEQ multiplex PCR; TCRdb holds only in-frame clones, not every one. The sample contains about 68,000 clones, about 89% of which appear only once. The V and J genes are TRBV29-1 and TRBJ1-1; 8 bases line up with TRBD1. This sequence originates from an adult with an advanced solid tumor such as melanoma, head and neck, liver or kidney cancer. Sequencing was performed on CD4+ or CD8+ T cells sorted from blood, taken in a trial of the OX40 agonist ivuxolimab. The CDR3 spells CSFDSGGRTEAFF. The CDR3 DNA reads as TGCAGTTTCGATTCAGGGGGCAGGACTGAAGCTTTCTTT.